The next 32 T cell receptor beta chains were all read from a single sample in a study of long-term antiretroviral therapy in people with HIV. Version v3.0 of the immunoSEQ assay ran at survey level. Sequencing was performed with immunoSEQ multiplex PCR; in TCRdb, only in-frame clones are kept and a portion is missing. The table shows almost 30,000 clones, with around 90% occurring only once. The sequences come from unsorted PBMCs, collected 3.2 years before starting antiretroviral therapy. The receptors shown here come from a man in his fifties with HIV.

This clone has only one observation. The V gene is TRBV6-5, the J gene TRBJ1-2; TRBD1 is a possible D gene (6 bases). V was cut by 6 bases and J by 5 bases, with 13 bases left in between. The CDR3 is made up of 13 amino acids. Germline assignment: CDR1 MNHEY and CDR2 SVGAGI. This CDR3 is CASRNGQRYGYTF. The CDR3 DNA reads TGTGCCAGCAGGAACGGACAGAGATATGGCTACACCTTC.

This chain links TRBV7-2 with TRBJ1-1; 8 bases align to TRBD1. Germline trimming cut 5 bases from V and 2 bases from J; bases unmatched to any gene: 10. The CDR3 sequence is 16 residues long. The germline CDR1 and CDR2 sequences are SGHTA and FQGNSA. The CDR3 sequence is CASSDPGQVTNTEAFF. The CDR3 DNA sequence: TGTGCCAGCAGCGATCCGGGACAGGTCACTAACACTGAAGCTTTCTTT.

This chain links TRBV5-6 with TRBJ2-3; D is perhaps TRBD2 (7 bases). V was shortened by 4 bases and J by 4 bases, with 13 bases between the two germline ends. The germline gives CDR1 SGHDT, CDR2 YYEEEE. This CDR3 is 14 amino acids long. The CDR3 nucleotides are TGTGCCAGCAGCACATCGGGGGGCGCAGATACGCAGTATTTT. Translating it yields CASSTSGGADTQYF.

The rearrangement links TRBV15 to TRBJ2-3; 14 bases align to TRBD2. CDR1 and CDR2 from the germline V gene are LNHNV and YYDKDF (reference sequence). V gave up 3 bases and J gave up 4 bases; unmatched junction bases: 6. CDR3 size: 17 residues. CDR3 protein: CATSRGLAGVSPDTQYF. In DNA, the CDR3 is TGTGCCACCAGCAGGGGACTAGCGGGAGTTAGCCCAGATACGCAGTATTTT.

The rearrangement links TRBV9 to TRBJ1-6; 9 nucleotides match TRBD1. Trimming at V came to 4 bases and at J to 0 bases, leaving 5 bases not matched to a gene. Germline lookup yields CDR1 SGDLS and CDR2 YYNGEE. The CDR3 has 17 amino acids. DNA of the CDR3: TGTGCCAGCAGCTACGGGACAGGGAGCTCCTATAATTCACCCCTCCACTTT. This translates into CASSYGTGSSYNSPLHF.

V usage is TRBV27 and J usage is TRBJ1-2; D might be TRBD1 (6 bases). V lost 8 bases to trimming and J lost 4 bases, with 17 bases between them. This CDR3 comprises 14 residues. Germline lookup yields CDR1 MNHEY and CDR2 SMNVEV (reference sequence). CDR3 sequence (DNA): TGTGCCAGCGCCTACAAAGAGGGGGGCTATGGCTACACCTTC. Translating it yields CASAYKEGGYGYTF.

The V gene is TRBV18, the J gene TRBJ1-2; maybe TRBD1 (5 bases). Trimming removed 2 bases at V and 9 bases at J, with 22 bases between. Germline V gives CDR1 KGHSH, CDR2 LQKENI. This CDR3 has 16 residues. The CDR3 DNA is TGTGCCAGCTCACCATACGCCGGGGCTGGCCCCGGGAGCTACACCTTC. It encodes CASSPYAGAGPGSYTF.

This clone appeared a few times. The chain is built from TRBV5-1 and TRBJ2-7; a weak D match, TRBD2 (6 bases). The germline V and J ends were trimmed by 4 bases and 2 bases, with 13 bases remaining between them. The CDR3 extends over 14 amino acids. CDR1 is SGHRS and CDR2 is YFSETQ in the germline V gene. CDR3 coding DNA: TGCGCCAGCAGCCGGGACTTTACCACCTACGAGCAGTACTTC. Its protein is CASSRDFTTYEQYF.

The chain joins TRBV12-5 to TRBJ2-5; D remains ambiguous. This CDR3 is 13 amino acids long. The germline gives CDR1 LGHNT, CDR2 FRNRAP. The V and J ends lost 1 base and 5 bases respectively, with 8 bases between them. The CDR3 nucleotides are TGTGCTAGTGGTTTGGCCAAATGGGAGACCCAGTACTTC. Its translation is CASGLAKWETQYF.

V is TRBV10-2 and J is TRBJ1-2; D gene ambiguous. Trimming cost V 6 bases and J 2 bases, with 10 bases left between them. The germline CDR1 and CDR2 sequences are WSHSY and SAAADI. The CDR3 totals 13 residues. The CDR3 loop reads CASSPAPNYGYTF. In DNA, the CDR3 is TGCGCCAGCAGCCCGGCACCCAACTATGGCTACACCTTC.

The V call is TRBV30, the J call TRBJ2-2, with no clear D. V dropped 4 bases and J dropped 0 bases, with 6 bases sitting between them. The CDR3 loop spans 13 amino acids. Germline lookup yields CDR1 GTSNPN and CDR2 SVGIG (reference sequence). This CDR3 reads CAWIISNTGELFF. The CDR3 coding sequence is TGTGCCTGGATTATATCGAACACCGGGGAGCTGTTTTTT. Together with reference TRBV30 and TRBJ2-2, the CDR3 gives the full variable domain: SQTIHQWPATLVQPVGSPLSLECTVEGTSNPNLYWYRQAAGRGLQLLFYSVGIGQISSEVPQNLSASRPQDRQFILSSKKLLLSDSGFYLCAWIISNTGELFFGEGSRLTVL.

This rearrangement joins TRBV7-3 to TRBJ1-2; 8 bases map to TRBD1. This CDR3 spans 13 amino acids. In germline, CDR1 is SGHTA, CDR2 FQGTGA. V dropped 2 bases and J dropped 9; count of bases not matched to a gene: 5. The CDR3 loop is CASSLVTGGSYTF. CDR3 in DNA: TGTGCCAGCAGCTTAGTTACAGGGGGGAGCTACACCTTC.

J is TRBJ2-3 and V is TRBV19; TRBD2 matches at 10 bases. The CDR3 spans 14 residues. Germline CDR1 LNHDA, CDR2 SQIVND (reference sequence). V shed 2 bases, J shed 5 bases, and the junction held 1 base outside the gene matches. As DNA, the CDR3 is TGTGCCAGTAGTATAAGCGGGGGGGGAGATACGCAGTATTTT. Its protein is CASSISGGGDTQYF.

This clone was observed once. The CDR3 coding sequence is TGCGCCAGCAGCTTGGCCTCTAGCGAAGAGACCCAGTACTTC. As protein: CASSLASSEETQYF. The chain combines TRBV5-1 with TRBJ2-5; a possible D gene is TRBD2 (6 bases). CDR1 SGHRS and CDR2 YFSETQ come from the germline V gene. The CDR3 spans 14 residues. The V gene lost 0 bases and the J gene lost 3 bases, with 9 bases spanning the gap. Supplemented by reference TRBV5-1 and TRBJ2-5, the full variable domain reads KAGVTQTPRYLIKTRGQQVTLSCSPISGHRSVSWYQQTPGQGLQFLFEYFSETQRNKGNFPGRFSGRQFSNSRSEMNVSTLELGDSALYLCASSLASSEETQYFGPGTRLLVL.

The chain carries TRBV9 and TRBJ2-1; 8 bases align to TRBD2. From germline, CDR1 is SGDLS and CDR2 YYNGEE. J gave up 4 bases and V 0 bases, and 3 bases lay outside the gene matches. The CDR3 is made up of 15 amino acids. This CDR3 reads CASSVAGGVYNEQFF. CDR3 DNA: TGTGCCAGCAGCGTAGCGGGAGGGGTTTACAATGAGCAGTTCTTC.

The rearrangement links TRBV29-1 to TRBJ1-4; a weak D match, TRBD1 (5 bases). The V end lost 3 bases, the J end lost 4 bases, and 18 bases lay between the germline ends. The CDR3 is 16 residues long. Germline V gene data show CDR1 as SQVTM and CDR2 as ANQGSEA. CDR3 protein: CSVDPGGRGGNEKLFF. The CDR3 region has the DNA TGCAGCGTTGATCCCGGAGGGCGGGGGGGTAATGAAAAACTGTTTTTT.

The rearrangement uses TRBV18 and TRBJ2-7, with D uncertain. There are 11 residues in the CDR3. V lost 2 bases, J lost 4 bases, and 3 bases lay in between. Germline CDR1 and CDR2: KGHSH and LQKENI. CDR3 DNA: TGTGCCAGCTCACCAAAATACGAGCAGTACTTC. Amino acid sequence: CASSPKYEQYF.

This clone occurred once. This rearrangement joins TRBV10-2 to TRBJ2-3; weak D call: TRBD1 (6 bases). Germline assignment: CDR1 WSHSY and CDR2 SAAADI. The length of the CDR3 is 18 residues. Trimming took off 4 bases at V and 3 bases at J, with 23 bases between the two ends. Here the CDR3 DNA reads TGCGCCAGCAGTGCCCCTTTAGGGGGTAATTTCGGGACAGATACGCAGTATTTT. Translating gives CASSAPLGGNFGTDTQYF.

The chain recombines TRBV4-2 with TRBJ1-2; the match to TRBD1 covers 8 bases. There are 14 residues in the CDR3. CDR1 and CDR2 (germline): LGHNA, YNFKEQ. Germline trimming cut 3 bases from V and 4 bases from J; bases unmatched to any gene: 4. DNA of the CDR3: TGTGCCAGCAGCCATTCAGGGGGCTTCTATGGCTACACCTTC. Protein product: CASSHSGGFYGYTF.

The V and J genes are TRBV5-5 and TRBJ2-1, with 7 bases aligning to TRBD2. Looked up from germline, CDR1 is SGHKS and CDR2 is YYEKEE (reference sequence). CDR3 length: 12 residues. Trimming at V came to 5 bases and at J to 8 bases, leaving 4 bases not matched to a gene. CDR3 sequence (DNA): TGTGCCAGCAGACTCCTAGCGGATGAGCAGTTCTTC. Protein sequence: CASRLLADEQFF. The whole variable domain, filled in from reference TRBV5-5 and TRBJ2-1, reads DAGVTQSPTHLIKTRGQQVTLRCSPISGHKSVSWYQQVLGQGPQFIFQYYEKEERGRGNFPDRFSARQFPNYSSELNVNALLLGDSALYLCASRLLADEQFFGPGTRLTVL.

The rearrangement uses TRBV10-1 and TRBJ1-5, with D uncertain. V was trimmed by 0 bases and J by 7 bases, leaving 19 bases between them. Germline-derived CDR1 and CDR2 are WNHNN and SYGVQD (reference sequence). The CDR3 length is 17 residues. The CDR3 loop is CASSESPAAAIEQPQHF. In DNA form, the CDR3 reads TGCGCCAGCAGTGAGTCGCCGGCCGCGGCGATCGAACAGCCCCAGCATTTT.

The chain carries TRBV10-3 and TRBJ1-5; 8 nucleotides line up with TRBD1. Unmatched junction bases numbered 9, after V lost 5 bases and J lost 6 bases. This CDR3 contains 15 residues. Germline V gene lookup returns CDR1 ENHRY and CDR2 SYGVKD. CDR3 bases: TGTGCCATCAGTCCTATGACAGGGGAAGGTCAGCCCCAGCATTTT. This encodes CAISPMTGEGQPQHF.

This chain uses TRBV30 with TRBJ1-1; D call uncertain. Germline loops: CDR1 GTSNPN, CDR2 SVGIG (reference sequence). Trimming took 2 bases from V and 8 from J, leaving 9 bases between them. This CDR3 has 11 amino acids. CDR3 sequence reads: CAWSRALEAFF. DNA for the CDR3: TGTGCCTGGAGTAGAGCGTTAGAAGCTTTCTTT.

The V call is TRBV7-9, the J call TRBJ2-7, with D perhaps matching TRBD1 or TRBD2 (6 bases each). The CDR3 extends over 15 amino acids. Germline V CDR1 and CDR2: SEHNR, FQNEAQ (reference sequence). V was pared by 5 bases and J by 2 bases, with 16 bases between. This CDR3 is CASSPMGGVPYEQYF. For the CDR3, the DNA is TGTGCCAGCAGCCCGATGGGGGGCGTCCCCTACGAGCAGTACTTC. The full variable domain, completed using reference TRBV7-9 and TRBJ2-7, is DTGVSQNPRHKITKRGQNVTFRCDPISEHNRLYWYRQTLGQGPEFLTYFQNEAQLEKSRLLSDRFSAERPKGSFSTLEIQRTEQGDSAMYLCASSPMGGVPYEQYFGPGTRLTVT.

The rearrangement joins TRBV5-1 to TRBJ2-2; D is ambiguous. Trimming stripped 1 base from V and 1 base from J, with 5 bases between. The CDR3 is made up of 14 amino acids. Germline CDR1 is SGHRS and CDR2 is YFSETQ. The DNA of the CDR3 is TGCGCCAGCAGCTTGTCACAGAACACCGGGGAGCTGTTTTTT. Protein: CASSLSQNTGELFF.

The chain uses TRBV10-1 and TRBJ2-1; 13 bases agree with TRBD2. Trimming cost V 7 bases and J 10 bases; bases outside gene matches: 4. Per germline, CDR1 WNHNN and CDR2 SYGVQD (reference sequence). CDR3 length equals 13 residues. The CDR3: CASNGLAGAEQFF. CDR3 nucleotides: TGCGCCAGCAACGGACTAGCGGGGGCAGAGCAGTTCTTC.

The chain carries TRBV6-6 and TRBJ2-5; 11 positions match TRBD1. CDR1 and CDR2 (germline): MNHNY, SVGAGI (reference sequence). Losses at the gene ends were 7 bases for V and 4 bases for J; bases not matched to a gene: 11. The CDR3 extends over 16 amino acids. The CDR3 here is CASKQWDRGKGETQYF. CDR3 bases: TGTGCCAGCAAGCAATGGGACAGGGGGAAAGGAGAGACCCAGTACTTC.

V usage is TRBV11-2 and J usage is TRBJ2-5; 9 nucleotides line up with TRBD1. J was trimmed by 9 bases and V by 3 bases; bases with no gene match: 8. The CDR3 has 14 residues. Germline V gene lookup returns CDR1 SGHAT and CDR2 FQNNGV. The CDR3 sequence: CASSFTGGGEPQYF. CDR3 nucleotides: TGTGCCAGCAGCTTTACAGGGGGCGGGGAGCCCCAGTACTTC.

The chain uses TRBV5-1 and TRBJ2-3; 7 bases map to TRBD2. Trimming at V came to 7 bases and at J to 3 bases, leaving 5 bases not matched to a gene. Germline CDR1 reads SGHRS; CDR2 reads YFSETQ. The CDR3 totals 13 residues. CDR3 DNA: TGCGCCAGCCGGCTAGCGGCAACAGATACGCAGTATTTT. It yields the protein CASRLAATDTQYF.

The CDR3 DNA follows: TGTGCCAGCAGTTTCGAAAGACGCGGGGGGTCGATTTCTGGAAACACCATATATTTT. Encoded protein: CASSFERRGGSISGNTIYF. V and J are TRBV2 and TRBJ1-3, with a possible D match to TRBD1 (5 bases). The CDR3 runs to 19 residues. Trimming removed 5 bases at V and 1 base at J, with 24 bases between. Germline CDR1 reads SNHLY; CDR2 reads FYNNEI.

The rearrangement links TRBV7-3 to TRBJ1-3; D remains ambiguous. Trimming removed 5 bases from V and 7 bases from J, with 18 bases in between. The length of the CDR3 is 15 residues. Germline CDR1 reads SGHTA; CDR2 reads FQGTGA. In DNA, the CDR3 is TGTGCCAGCAGCCCCGGAAGGGTTCCGGGGAACACCATATATTTT. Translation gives CASSPGRVPGNTIYF. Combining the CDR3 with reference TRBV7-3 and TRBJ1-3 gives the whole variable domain GAGVSQTPSNKVTEKGKYVELRCDPISGHTALYWYRQSLGQGPEFLIYFQGTGAADDSGLPNDRFFAVRPEGSVSTLKIQRTERGDSAVYLCASSPGRVPGNTIYFGEGSWLTVV.

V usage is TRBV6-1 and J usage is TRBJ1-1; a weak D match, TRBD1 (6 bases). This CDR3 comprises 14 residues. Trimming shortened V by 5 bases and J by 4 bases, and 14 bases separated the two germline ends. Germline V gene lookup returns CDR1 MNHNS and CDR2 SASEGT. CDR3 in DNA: TGTGCCAGCAGTAAACAGGGACGTAGCACTGAAGCTTTCTTT. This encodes CASSKQGRSTEAFF.